This T cell receptor (beta chain) was captured in a study of cytomegalovirus exposure and HLA in healthy donors. Study results and limitations: One variant, a missense change in DCLRE1C, was linked in a later analysis to TCR beta V- and J-gene trimming. In the analysis, some V segments, TRBV6-2 and TRBV6-3 included, were excluded as indistinguishable. The authors enumerated some 170 TCR beta chains as linked to cytomegalovirus.

A multiplex PCR was run with 60 Vbeta primers and 13 Jbeta primers. Study processing details: The count from a later analysis was about 80 million unique TCR beta chains, 9 million to 12 million of them shared. Some clones are missing from TCRdb's copy, which holds only in-frame ones; the method was immunoSEQ multiplex PCR. V and J calls and clone size follow that table, whereas D and trimming were derived from the DNA. The sample lists 150,000 to 200,000 clones; approximately 80% were seen once. To note about this clone: Its antigen is currently unknown.

The CDR3 contains 13 residues. The V gene end was trimmed by 4 bases and the J gene end by 1 base; junction bases not matched to a gene: 0. Germline CDR1 reads SNHLY; CDR2 reads FYNNEI. Input material: PBMCs. The rearrangement uses TRBV2 and TRBJ1-2; the match to TRBD1 covers 7 bases. The TCR sequence derives from a woman in her twenties or thirties in good health and CMV-seropositive. The CDR3 DNA follows: TGTGCCAGCAGTGGGGACAGTAACTATGGCTACACCTTC. It translates to CASSGDSNYGYTF.